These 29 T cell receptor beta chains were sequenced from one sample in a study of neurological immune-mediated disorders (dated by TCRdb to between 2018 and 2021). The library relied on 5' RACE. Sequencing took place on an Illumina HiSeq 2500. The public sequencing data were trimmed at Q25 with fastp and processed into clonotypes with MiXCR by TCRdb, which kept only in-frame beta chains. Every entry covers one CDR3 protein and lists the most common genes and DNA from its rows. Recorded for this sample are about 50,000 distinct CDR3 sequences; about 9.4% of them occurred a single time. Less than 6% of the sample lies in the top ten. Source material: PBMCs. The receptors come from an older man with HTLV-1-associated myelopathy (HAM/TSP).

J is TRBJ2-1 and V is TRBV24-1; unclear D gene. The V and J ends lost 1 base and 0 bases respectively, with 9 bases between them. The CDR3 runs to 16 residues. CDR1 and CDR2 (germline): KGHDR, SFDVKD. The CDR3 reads CATSDFQGNSYNEQFF. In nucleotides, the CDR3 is TGTGCCACCAGTGATTTTCAAGGGAACTCCTACAATGAGCAGTTCTTC.

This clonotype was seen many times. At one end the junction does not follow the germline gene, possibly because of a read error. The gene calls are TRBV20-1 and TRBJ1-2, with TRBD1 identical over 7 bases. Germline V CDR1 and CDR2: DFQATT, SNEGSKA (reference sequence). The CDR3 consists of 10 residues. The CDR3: CSATWDSWYF. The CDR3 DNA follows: TGCAGTGCCACCTGGGACAGCTGGTACTTC.

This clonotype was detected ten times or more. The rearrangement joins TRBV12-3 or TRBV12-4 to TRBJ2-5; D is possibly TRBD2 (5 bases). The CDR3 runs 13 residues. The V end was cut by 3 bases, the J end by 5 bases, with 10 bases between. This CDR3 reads CASSLAWEETQYF. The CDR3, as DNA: TGTGCCAGCAGTTTGGCCTGGGAGGAGACCCAGTACTTC.

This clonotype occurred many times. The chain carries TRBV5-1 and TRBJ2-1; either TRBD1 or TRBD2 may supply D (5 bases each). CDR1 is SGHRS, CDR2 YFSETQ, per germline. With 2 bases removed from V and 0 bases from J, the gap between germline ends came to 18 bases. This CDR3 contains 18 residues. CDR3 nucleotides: TGCGCCAGCAGCTTTGGGGGTTGGAAACGAAGCTCCTACAATGAGCAGTTCTTC. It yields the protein CASSFGGWKRSSYNEQFF.

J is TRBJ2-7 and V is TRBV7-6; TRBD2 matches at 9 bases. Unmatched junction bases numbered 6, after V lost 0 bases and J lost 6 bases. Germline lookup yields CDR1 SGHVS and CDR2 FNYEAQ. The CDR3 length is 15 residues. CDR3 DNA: TGTGCCAGCAGCTTAGCGTTAGCGGGAGTAGCCGAGCAGTACTTC. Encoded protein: CASSLALAGVAEQYF.

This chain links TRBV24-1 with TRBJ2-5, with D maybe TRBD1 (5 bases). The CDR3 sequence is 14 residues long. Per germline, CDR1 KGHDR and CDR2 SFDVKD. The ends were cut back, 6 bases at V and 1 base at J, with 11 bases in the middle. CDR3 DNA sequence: TGTGCCACCAGTCCTGGCCAGGGCCAAGAGACCCAGTACTTC. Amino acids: CATSPGQGQETQYF.

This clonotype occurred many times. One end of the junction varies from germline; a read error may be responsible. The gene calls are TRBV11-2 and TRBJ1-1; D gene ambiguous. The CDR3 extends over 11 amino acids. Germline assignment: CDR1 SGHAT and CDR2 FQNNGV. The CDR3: CASSLASSVGF. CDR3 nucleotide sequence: TGTGCCAGCAGCTTAGCTTCGTCGGTAGGTTTT. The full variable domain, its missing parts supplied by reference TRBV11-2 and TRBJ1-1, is EAGVAQSPRYKIIEKRQSVAFWCNPISGHATLYWYQQILGQGPKLLIQFQNNGVVDDSQLPKDRFSAERLKGVDSTLKIQPAKLEDSAVYLCASSLASSVGFGQGTRLTVV.

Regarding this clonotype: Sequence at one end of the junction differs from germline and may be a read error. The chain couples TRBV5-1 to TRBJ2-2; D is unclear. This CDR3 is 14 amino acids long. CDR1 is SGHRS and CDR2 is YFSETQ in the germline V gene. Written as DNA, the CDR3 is TGCACCAGCAAACCATGGGTTGGGACCGGGGAGCTGTTTTTT. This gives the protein CTSKPWVGTGELFF.

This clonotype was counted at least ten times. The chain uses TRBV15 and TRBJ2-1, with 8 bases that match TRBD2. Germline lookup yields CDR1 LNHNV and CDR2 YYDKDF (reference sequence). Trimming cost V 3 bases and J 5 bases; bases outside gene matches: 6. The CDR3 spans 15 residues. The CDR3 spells CATSRGPAGDNEQFF. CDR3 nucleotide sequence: TGTGCCACCAGCAGGGGACCAGCGGGGGACAATGAGCAGTTCTTC.

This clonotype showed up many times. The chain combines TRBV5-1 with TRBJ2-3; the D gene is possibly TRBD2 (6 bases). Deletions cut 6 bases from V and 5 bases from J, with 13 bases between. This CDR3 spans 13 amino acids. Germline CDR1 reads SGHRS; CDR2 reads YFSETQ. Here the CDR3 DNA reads TGCGCCAGCACCTATCTGGGGGGAGATACGCAGTATTTT. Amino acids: CASTYLGGDTQYF. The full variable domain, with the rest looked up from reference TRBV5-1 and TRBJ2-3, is KAGVTQTPRYLIKTRGQQVTLSCSPISGHRSVSWYQQTPGQGLQFLFEYFSETQRNKGNFPGRFSGRQFSNSRSEMNVSTLELGDSALYLCASTYLGGDTQYFGPGTRLTVL.

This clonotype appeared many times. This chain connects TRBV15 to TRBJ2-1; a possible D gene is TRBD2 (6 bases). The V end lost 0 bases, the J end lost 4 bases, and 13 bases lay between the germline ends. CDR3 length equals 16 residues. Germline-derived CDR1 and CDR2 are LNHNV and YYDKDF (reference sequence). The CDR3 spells CATSRESPGVYNEQFF. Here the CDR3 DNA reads TGTGCCACCAGCAGAGAAAGCCCGGGGGTATACAATGAGCAGTTCTTC. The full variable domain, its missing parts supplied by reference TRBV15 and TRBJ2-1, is DAMVIQNPRYQVTQFGKPVTLSCSQTLNHNVMYWYQQKSSQAPKLLFHYYDKDFNNEADTPDNFQSRRPNTSFCFLDIRSPGLGDTAMYLCATSRESPGVYNEQFFGPGTRLTVL.

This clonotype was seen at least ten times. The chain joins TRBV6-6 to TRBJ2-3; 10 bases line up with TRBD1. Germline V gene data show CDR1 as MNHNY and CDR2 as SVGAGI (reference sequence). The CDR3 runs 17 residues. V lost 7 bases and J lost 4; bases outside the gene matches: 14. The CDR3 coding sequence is TGTGCCAGCACCGACGCTTTAGGGACAGGGGCCTCAGATACGCAGTATTTT. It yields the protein CASTDALGTGASDTQYF.

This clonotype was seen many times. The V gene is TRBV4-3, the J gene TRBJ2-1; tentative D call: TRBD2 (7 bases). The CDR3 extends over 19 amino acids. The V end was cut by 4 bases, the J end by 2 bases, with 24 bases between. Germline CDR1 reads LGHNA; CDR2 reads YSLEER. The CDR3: CASSRHPGGGSPAYNEQFF. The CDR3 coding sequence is TGCGCCAGCAGCCGCCACCCCGGGGGCGGGAGTCCGGCCTACAATGAGCAGTTCTTC.

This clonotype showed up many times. The CDR3 sequence: CASMKQGGSYEQYF. The CDR3 DNA sequence: TGTGCCAGCATGAAACAGGGGGGTTCCTACGAGCAGTACTTC. This sequence joins TRBV7-2 and TRBJ2-7, with 8 nucleotides matching TRBD1. Germline V gene data show CDR1 as SGHTA and CDR2 as FQGNSA. The trim removed 7 bases at V and 1 base at J, leaving 6 bases unmatched. There are 14 residues in the CDR3.

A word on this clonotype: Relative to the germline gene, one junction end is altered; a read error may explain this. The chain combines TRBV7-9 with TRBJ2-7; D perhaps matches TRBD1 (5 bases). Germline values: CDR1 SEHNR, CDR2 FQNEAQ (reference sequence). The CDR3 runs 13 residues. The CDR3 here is CASVEDSGYGQYF. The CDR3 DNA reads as TGTGCCAGCGTAGAAGACAGTGGGTACGGGCAGTACTTC.

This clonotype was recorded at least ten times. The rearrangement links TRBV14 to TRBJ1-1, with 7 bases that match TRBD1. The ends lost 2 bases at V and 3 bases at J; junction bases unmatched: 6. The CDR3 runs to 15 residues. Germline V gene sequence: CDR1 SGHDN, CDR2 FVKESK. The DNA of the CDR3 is TGTGCCAGCAGCCAAAACAGGGGTCGGGACACTGAAGCTTTCTTT. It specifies CASSQNRGRDTEAFF.

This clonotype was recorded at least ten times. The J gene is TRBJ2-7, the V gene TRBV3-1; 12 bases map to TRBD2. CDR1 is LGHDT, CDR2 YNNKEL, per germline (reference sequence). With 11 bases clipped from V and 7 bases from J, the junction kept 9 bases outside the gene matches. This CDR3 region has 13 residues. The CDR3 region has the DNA TGTGCCTCCTCAGGACTAGCGGGACGAGAGCAGTACTTC. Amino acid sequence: CASSGLAGREQYF.

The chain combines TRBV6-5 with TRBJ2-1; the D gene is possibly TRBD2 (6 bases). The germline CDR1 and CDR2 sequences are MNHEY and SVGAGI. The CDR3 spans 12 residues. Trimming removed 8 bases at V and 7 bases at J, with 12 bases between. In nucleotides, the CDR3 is TGTGCCAGCTCATTTGGGGGGAATGAGCAGTTCTTC. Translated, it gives CASSFGGNEQFF.

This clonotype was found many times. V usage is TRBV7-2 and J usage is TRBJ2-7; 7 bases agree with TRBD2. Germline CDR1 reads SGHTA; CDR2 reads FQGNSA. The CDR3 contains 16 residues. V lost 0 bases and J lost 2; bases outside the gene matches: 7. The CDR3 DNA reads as TGTGCCAGCAGCTTAGCGGGAAGCGGGGCCACCTACGAGCAGTACTTC. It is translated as CASSLAGSGATYEQYF.

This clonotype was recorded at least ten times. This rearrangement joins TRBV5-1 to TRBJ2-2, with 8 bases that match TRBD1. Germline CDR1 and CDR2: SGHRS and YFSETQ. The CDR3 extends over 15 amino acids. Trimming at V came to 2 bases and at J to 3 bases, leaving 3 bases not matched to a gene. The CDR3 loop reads CASSFPGQDTGELFF. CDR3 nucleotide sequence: TGCGCCAGCAGCTTTCCGGGACAGGACACCGGGGAGCTGTTTTTT.

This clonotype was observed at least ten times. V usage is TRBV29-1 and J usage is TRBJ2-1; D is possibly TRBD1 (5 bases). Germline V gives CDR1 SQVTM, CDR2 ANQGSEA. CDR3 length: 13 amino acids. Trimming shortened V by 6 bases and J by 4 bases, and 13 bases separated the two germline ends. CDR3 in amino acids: CSVGQSRYNEQFF. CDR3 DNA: TGCAGCGTGGGGCAGAGTCGGTACAATGAGCAGTTCTTC.

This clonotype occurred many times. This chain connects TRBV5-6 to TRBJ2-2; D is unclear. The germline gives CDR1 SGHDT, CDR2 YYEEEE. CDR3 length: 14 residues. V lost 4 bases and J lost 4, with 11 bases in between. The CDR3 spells CASSQLRSTGELFF. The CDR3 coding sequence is TGTGCCAGCAGCCAGCTTAGATCCACCGGGGAGCTGTTTTTT. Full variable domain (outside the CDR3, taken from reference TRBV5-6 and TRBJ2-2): DAGVTQSPTHLIKTRGQQVTLRCSPKSGHDTVSWYQQALGQGPQFIFQYYEEEERQRGNFPDRFSGHQFPNYSSELNVNALLLGDSALYLCASSQLRSTGELFFGEGSRLTVL.

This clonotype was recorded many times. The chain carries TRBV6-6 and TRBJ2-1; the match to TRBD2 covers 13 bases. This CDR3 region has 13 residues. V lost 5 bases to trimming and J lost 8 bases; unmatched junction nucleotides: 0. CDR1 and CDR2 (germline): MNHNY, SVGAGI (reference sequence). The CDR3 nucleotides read TGTGCCAGCAGTGGACTAGCGGGGGATGAGCAGTTCTTC. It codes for CASSGLAGDEQFF.

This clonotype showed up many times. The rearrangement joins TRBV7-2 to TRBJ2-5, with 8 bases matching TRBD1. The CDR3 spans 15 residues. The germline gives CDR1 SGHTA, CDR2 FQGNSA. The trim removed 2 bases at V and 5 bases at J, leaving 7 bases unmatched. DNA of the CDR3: TGTGCCAGCAGCTTACCCGGACAGGGTTGGGAGACCCAGTACTTC. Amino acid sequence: CASSLPGQGWETQYF.

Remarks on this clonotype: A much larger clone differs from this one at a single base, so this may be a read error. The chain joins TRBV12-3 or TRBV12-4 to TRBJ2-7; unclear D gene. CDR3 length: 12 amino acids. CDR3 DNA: TGTGCCAGCAGTTTTTCCGCCTACGAGAAGTACTTC. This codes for CASSFSAYEKYF.

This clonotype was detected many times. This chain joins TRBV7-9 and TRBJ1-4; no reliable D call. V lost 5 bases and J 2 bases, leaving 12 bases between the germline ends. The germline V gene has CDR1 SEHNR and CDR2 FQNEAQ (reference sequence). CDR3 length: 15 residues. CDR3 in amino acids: CASSTFRGTNEKLFF. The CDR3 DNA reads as TGTGCCAGCAGCACGTTCCGCGGGACTAATGAAAAACTGTTTTTT.

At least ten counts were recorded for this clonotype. The CDR3 sequence is CATSGFGSEQETQYF. CDR3 coding DNA: TGTGCCACCAGTGGGTTCGGATCGGAACAAGAGACCCAGTACTTC. The chain combines TRBV24-1 with TRBJ2-5; D uncertain. CDR1 is KGHDR and CDR2 is SFDVKD in the germline V gene. Trimming cost V 5 bases and J 2 bases, with 14 bases left between them. The CDR3 is 15 amino acids.

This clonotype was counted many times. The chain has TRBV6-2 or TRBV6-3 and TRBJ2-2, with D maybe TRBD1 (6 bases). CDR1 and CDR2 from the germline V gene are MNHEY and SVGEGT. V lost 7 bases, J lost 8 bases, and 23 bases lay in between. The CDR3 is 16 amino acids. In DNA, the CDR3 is TGTGCCAGCAAAGAGGAACAGGGAAAAGCCGTGGGGGAGCTGTTTTTT. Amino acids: CASKEEQGKAVGELFF.

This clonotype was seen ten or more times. This CDR3 is CASSYPGLAQQFF. The DNA of the CDR3 is TGTGCCAGCAGTTATCCAGGACTAGCCCAGCAGTTCTTC. The gene calls are TRBV6-2 or TRBV6-3 and TRBJ2-1, with 8 bases lining up with TRBD2. Looked up from germline, CDR1 is MNHEY and CDR2 is SVGEGT. Trimming took 3 bases from V and 11 from J; bases not matched to a gene: 6. This CDR3 has 13 amino acids.